A selection of T cell receptor beta chains follows, all from one sample in a study of cytomegalovirus exposure and HLA in healthy donors. TCRdb's copy holds only in-frame clones and misses some; the assay was immunoSEQ multiplex PCR. There are 190,000 or so clones in the sample; about 83% occur only once, and 10% lies in the top ten. Sequences were obtained from PBMCs. Receptor source: a woman in her 50s in good health and CMV-seropositive. Both conserved end residues are part of each CDR3. D genes are given only for firm matches. Size is omitted from some rows. Given values are once, few, many or a class for expanded clones.

>-|-|TRBV7-9|TRBJ2-7
CSSSSPSYEQYF
TGTTCCAGCAGCTCCCCGTCCTACGAGCAGTACTTC
>once|-|TRBV21-1|TRBJ2-3
CASSFTRGTDTQYF
TGTGCCAGCAGCTTTACTAGGGGCACAGATACGCAGTATTTT
>-|-|TRBV6-5|TRBJ1-1
CASSPVRGAPTEAFF
TGTGCCAGCAGCCCCGTTCGGGGGGCCCCCACTGAAGCTTTCTTT
>-|-|TRBV27|TRBJ1-1
CASSSLAIGVGTEAFF
TGTGCCAGCAGTTCCCTAGCTATCGGGGTAGGCACTGAAGCTTTCTTT
>-|-|TRBV9|TRBJ1-2
CASSVGAADRYGYTF
TGTGCCAGCAGCGTAGGAGCAGCGGATAGGTATGGCTACACCTTC
>-|TRBD2|TRBV2|TRBJ2-2
CASSVVGGGANTGELFF
TGTGCCAGCAGTGTGGTGGGCGGGGGGGCGAACACCGGGGAGCTGTTTTTT
>-|-|TRBV6-6|TRBJ1-2
CASSKQDGGSSGYTF
TGTGCCAGCAGTAAGCAAGATGGGGGGAGTTCTGGCTACACCTTC
>once|-|TRBV7-2|TRBJ2-3
CASSLSVGTDTQYF
TGTGCCAGCAGCCTTTCGGTCGGTACAGATACGCAGTATTTT
>-|TRBD1|TRBV11-3|TRBJ2-1
CASSFQQGNEQFF
TGTGCCAGCAGCTTCCAACAGGGGAATGAGCAGTTCTTC
>-|-|TRBV28|TRBJ2-3
CASRNRRGPSDTQYF
TGTGCCAGCAGAAACAGGCGGGGGCCATCAGATACGCAGTATTTT
>-|TRBD1|TRBV6-1|TRBJ1-1
CASSLDRGTEAFF
TGTGCCAGCAGTCTCGACAGGGGCACTGAAGCTTTCTTT
>few|-|TRBV5-4|TRBJ1-5
CASSRVGSKGNQPQHF
TGTGCCAGCAGCCGAGTTGGGAGTAAGGGCAATCAGCCCCAGCATTTT
>-|TRBD1|TRBV5-4|TRBJ1-2
CASSLKGGTVYGYTF
TGTGCCAGCAGCTTGAAAGGGGGCACGGTTTATGGCTACACCTTC
>-|-|TRBV18|TRBJ1-5
CASSPRGSNQPQHF
TGTGCCAGCTCACCAAGGGGGAGCAATCAGCCCCAGCATTTT
>-|-|TRBV29-1|TRBJ1-2
CSGGTGLLGYTF
TGCAGCGGAGGAACAGGGTTGTTGGGCTACACCTTC
>-|-|TRBV7-2|TRBJ1-1
CASSPRPEIMNTEAFF
TGTGCCAGCAGCCCCCGCCCAGAAATCATGAACACTGAAGCTTTCTTT
>few|-|TRBV6-1|TRBJ2-1
CASRIRGSEQFF
TGTGCCAGCAGGATCAGGGGAAGTGAGCAGTTCTTC
>-|-|TRBV21-1|TRBJ2-5
CASSKATSMGPQETQYF
TGTGCCAGCAGCAAAGCGACTAGCATGGGACCCCAAGAGACCCAGTACTTC
>-|TRBD2|TRBV6-1|TRBJ2-3
CASRGSGGDSDTQYF
TGTGCCAGCAGGGGTAGCGGGGGGGACTCAGATACGCAGTATTTT
>few|-|TRBV4-1|TRBJ2-7
CASSQDLEFSYEQYF
TGCGCCAGCAGCCAAGATTTGGAGTTCTCCTACGAGCAGTACTTC
>-|TRBD1|TRBV5-6|TRBJ2-3
CASSHEGQGTDTQYF
TGTGCCAGCAGCCACGAGGGACAGGGCACAGATACGCAGTATTTT
>-|TRBD1|TRBV18|TRBJ2-1
CASSPRTGLDNEQFF
TGTGCCAGCTCTCCTAGGACAGGCCTTGACAATGAGCAGTTCTTC
>few|-|TRBV6-6|TRBJ2-7
CASIAGTENYEQYF
TGTGCCAGCATTGCGGGGACAGAGAACTACGAGCAGTACTTC
>once|TRBD1|TRBV5-1|TRBJ2-5
CASSSTPTGGAETQYF
TGCGCCAGCAGCTCGACTCCGACAGGGGGCGCGGAGACCCAGTACTTC
>-|TRBD2|TRBV5-4|TRBJ2-5
CASSLASGIQETQYF
TGTGCCAGCAGCTTGGCTAGCGGGATCCAAGAGACCCAGTACTTC
>-|-|TRBV11-2|TRBJ2-5
CASSFWDSPRETQYF
TGTGCCAGCAGCTTTTGGGACTCCCCCCGGGAGACCCAGTACTTC
>once|-|TRBV5-1|TRBJ1-5
CASSLVPGAYQPQHF
TGCGCCAGCAGCTTGGTTCCAGGGGCATATCAGCCCCAGCATTTT
>once|-|TRBV7-9|TRBJ1-5
CASSLGQNNQPQHF
TGTGCCAGCAGCTTAGGTCAGAATAATCAGCCCCAGCATTTT
>few|-|TRBV7-2|TRBJ1-5
CASSEQKVKNQPQHF
TGTGCCAGCAGCGAACAGAAGGTAAAGAATCAGCCCCAGCATTTT
>once|-|TRBV11-2|TRBJ2-7
CASSLGPGVSHEQYF
TGTGCCAGCAGCTTAGGGCCGGGGGTCTCCCACGAGCAGTACTTC
>-|-|TRBV20-1|TRBJ1-1
CSARKEAEAFF
TGCAGTGCTAGGAAGGAGGCCGAAGCTTTCTTT
>-|-|TRBV30|TRBJ1-5
CAWSVGGASNQPQHF
TGTGCCTGGAGTGTGGGCGGGGCTAGCAATCAGCCCCAGCATTTT
>-|-|TRBV29-1|TRBJ1-1
CSVVTGVNTEAFF
TGCAGCGTTGTGACCGGGGTGAACACTGAAGCTTTCTTT
>-|TRBD1|TRBV5-1|TRBJ2-7
CASSLGQGMEQYF
TGCGCCAGCAGCTTGGGACAGGGGATGGAGCAGTACTTC
>-|-|TRBV21-1|TRBJ1-2
CASSKEEGGNYGYTF
TGTGCCAGCAGCAAAGAAGAAGGGGGAAACTATGGCTACACCTTC
>once|TRBD1|TRBV6-1|TRBJ2-3
CASSEATGGTDTQYF
TGTGCCAGCAGCGAGGCTACAGGGGGGACAGATACGCAGTATTTT
>-|TRBD1|TRBV10-3|TRBJ2-3
CAIRQGTSTDTQYF
TGTGCCATCAGACAGGGGACCTCCACAGATACGCAGTATTTT
>-|TRBD1|TRBV6-5|TRBJ2-7
CASSYDRGLNEQYF
TGTGCCAGCAGTTACGACAGGGGGCTGAACGAGCAGTACTTC
>-|TRBD1|TRBV7-8|TRBJ1-2
CASSLAAGTGTYGYTF
TGTGCCAGCAGCTTAGCCGCGGGGACAGGAACCTATGGCTACACCTTC
>few|-|TRBV2|TRBJ1-5
CATHGLFGQPQHF
TGTGCCACCCACGGGTTGTTCGGGCAGCCCCAGCATTTT
>-|TRBD2|TRBV7-3|TRBJ2-5
CASSQRAGGGETQYF
TGTGCCAGCAGCCAAAGAGCGGGGGGTGGAGAGACCCAGTACTTC
>-|TRBD2|TRBV6-5|TRBJ2-5
CASGGLAGGETQYF
TGTGCCAGCGGAGGACTAGCGGGGGGAGAGACCCAGTACTTC
>-|TRBD1|TRBV5-1|TRBJ1-1
CASSFQGDNTEAFF
TGCGCCAGCAGCTTCCAGGGGGATAACACTGAAGCTTTCTTT
>-|TRBD1|TRBV6-1|TRBJ1-1
CASSGRQGAEAFF
TGTGCCAGCAGTGGCAGGCAGGGGGCTGAAGCTTTCTTT
>-|-|TRBV7-2|TRBJ1-2
CASSIQADFYGYTF
TGTGCCAGCAGCATACAGGCCGACTTCTATGGCTACACCTTC
>-|-|TRBV29-1|TRBJ2-7
CSVISLLSYEQYF
TGCAGCGTCATTTCCCTACTAAGTTACGAGCAGTACTTC
>-|-|TRBV30|TRBJ1-2
CAWARGVVLHGYTF
TGTGCCTGGGCCAGGGGAGTCGTCCTTCATGGCTACACCTTC
>-|-|TRBV19|TRBJ2-5
CASSTTIGASETQYF
TGTGCCAGTAGCACCACAATAGGGGCCTCAGAGACCCAGTACTTC
>-|TRBD1|TRBV14|TRBJ2-3
CASSSRDRGLISTDTQYF
TGTGCCAGCAGCTCCCGGGACAGGGGCCTTATTAGCACAGATACGCAGTATTTT
>-|-|TRBV11-3|TRBJ2-7
CASSFSEQYF
TGTGCCAGCAGCTTCTCCGAGCAGTACTTC
>-|TRBD1|TRBV18|TRBJ2-2
CASSPRGPDRVGTGELFF
TGTGCCAGCTCACCACGCGGGCCTGACAGGGTTGGGACCGGGGAGCTGTTTTTT
>few|-|TRBV28|TRBJ1-2
CASSPPGHSGYTF
TGTGCCAGCAGTCCTCCGGGACACTCGGGCTACACCTTC
>-|TRBD1|TRBV10-2|TRBJ1-2
CASSESGTGADYGYTF
TGCGCCAGCAGTGAGTCGGGAACAGGGGCTGACTATGGCTACACCTTC
>-|TRBD1|TRBV10-2|TRBJ1-1
CASSDNRGTNTEAFF
TGCGCCAGCAGTGACAACAGGGGGACGAACACTGAAGCTTTCTTT
>-|-|TRBV11-2|TRBJ1-5
CASSLAPDRWPQHF
TGTGCCAGCAGCTTAGCTCCCGACAGGTGGCCCCAGCATTTT
>-|-|TRBV11-2|TRBJ2-7
CASSLAGAGNEQYF
TGTGCCAGCAGCTTAGCAGGGGCTGGGAACGAGCAGTACTTC
>-|-|TRBV4-1|TRBJ1-2
CASSQAGRVDYGYTF
TGCGCCAGCAGCCAAGCCGGGAGAGTAGACTATGGCTACACCTTC
>-|TRBD1|TRBV19|TRBJ2-5
CASTSGTVGQETQYF
TGTGCCAGTACCTCCGGGACAGTGGGGCAAGAGACCCAGTACTTC
>-|-|TRBV5-6|TRBJ2-7
CASNTNGRDRYYEQYF
TGTGCCAGCAATACTAACGGGCGGGACCGTTATTACGAGCAGTACTTC